This TCR beta chain was obtained from a study of T cell changes during pregnancy in multiple sclerosis. Trimming left V 2 bases short and J 1 base short, with 6 bases between. The CDR3 has 13 residues. Germline loops: CDR1 MNHEY, CDR2 SMNVEV (reference sequence). Regarding this clone: The sample holds other DNA sequences that translate to the same CDR3.

Profiled with immunoSEQ multiplex PCR; TCRdb holds only in-frame clones, not every one. The sample shows tens of thousands of clones, roughly 90% of them seen only once. The source of this sequence is a female donor with multiple sclerosis, enrolled in a pregnancy study. The sequences come from peripheral blood, collected in the first trimester of pregnancy. The V call is TRBV27, the J call TRBJ2-7; TRBD1 is a possible D gene (6 bases). CDR3 coding DNA: TGTGCCAGCAGTTTAACAGGGTCCTACGAGCAGTACTTC. Translation: CASSLTGSYEQYF.